This T cell receptor (beta chain) was documented in a study of shared clonotypes between healthy human individuals. Study results and limitations: Specimens sampled were limited to blood, with tissue repertoires likely differing. Rarefaction showed sorted-subset sequencing was incomplete despite large depth.

The naive CD8 population came from CD45RO-negative cells selected for CCR7, without terminally differentiated effector memory CD45RA+ cells. Clones were sequenced by immunoSEQ multiplex PCR, and TCRdb holds only the in-frame ones, with some missing. The data contain about 2.1 million clones, just over 90% of them seen just once; the ten biggest clones take up about 1.6%. On this clone: The antigen remains unidentified.

The CDR3 loop spans 10 amino acids. V lost 3 bases, J lost 10 bases, and 9 bases lay in between. Germline CDR1 reads GTSNPN; CDR2 reads SVGIG (reference sequence). The chain joins TRBV30 to TRBJ1-1; weak D call: TRBD1 (5 bases). The source material was naive CD8+ T cells from PBMCs. The source of this sequence is a man between 18 and 29 years old in good health. Some clones in this sample may be carry-over from other donors' samples. Here the CDR3 reads CAWRGLGAFF. Here the CDR3 DNA reads TGTGCCTGGAGGGGACTGGGAGCTTTCTTT.